The sequence of this T cell receptor beta chain was determined in a study of cytomegalovirus exposure and HLA in healthy donors. Findings and limits, study-wide: A cluster of highly shared sequence variants was likely a sequencing artifact. Trimming of TCR beta V- and J-genes showed a link, identified in a later analysis, to a missense DCLRE1C variant.

V lost 4 bases and J lost 2, with 9 bases in between. The CDR3 covers 13 residues. Looked up from germline, CDR1 is KGHSH and CDR2 is LQKENI. PCR was performed using 60 Vbeta and 13 Jbeta primers. Produced via immunoSEQ multiplex PCR; TCRdb's table is partial and in-frame only. Among roughly 120,000 clones listed, 55% to 75% were seen once. A note on this clone: Its antigen is unidentified.

The source is a man aged 30 to 39 in good health and CMV-seropositive. The chain joins TRBV18 to TRBJ2-7, with D maybe TRBD1 (6 bases). The sequencing input was PBMCs. In DNA, the CDR3 is TGTGCCAGCTCACGGACAGCTACCTACGAGCAGTACTTC. This translates into CASSRTATYEQYF. The whole variable domain, filled in from reference TRBV18 and TRBJ2-7, reads NAGVMQNPRHLVRRRGQEARLRCSPMKGHSHVYWYRQLPEEGLKFMVYLQKENIIDESGMPKERFSAEFPKEGPSILRIQQVVRGDSAAYFCASSRTATYEQYFGPGTRLTVT.